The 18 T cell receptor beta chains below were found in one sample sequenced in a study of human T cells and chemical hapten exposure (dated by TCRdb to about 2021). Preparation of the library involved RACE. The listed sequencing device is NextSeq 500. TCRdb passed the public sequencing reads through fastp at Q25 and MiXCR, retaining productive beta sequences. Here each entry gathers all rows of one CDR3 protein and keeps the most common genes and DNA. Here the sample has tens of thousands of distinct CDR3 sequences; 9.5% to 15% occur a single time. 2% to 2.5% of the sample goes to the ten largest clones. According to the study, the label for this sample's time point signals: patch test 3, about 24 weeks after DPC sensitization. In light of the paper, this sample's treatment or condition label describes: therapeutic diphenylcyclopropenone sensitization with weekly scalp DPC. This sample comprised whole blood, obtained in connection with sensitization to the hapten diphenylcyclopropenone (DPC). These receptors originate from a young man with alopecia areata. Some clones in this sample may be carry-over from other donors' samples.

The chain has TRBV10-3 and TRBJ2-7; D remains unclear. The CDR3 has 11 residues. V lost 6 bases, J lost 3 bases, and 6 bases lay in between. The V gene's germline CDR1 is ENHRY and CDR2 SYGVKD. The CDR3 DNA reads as TGTGCCATCAGGGTTAACTACGAGCAGTACTTC. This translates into CAIRVNYEQYF.

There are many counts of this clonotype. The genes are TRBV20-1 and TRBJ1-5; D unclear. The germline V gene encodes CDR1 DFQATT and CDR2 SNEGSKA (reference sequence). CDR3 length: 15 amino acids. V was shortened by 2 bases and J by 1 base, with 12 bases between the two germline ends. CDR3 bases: TGCAGTGCTAGAAGGGAGCAAGGGAGCAATCAGCCCCAGCATTTT. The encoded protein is CSARREQGSNQPQHF.

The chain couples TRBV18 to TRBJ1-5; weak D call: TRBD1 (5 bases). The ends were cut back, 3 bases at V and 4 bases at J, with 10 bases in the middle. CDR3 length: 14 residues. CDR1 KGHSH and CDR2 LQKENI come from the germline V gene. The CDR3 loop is CASSPSGGNQPQHF. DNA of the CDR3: TGTGCCAGCTCACCTTCCGGGGGGAATCAGCCCCAGCATTTT.

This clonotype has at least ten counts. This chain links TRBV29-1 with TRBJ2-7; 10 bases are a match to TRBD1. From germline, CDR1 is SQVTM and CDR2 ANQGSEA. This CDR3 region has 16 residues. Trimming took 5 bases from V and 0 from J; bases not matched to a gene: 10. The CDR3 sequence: CSVWGPGTGVSYEQYF. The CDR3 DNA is TGCAGCGTTTGGGGGCCTGGGACAGGGGTCTCCTACGAGCAGTACTTC.

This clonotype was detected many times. CDR3 bases: TGTGCCAGCAGTTATGGGGGGCGCACCTACGAGCAGTACTTC. The encoded protein is CASSYGGRTYEQYF. The genes are TRBV6-6 and TRBJ2-7; D possibly uses TRBD1 or TRBD2 (6 bases each). This CDR3 region has 14 residues. Germline V gene data show CDR1 as MNHNY and CDR2 as SVGAGI (reference sequence). V was pared by 3 bases and J by 2 bases, with 11 bases between.

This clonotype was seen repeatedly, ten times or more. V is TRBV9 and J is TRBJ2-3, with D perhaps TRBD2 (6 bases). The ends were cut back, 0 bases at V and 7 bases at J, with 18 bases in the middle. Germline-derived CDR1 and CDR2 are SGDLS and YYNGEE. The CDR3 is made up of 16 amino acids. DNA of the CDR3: TGTGCCAGCAGCGTAGACCCCAGACCAGGCGGGAATACGCAGTATTTT. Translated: CASSVDPRPGGNTQYF.

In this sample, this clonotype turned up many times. The CDR3 here is CASSQDVGGNQPQHF. The DNA of the CDR3 is TGCGCCAGCAGCCAGGATGTGGGGGGCAATCAGCCCCAGCATTTT. The chain has TRBV4-3 and TRBJ1-5; D might be TRBD1 (5 bases). V was trimmed by 3 bases and J by 2 bases, leaving 11 bases between them. CDR3 length: 15 residues. CDR1 LGHNA and CDR2 YSLEER come from the germline V gene.

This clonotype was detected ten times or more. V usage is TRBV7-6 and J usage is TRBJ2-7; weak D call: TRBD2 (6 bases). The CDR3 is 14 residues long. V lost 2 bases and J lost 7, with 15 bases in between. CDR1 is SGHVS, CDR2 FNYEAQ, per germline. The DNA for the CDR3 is TGTGCCAGCAGCTTAATTCCGGGACTGAGTGAGCAGTACTTC. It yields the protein CASSLIPGLSEQYF.

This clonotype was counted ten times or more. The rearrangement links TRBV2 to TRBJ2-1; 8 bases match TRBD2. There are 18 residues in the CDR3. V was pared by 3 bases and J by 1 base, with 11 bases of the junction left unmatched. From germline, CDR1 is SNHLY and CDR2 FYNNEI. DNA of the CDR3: TGTGCCAGCAGTGAGGCAGCGGGGGTTACCAATTCCTACAATGAGCAGTTCTTC. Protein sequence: CASSEAAGVTNSYNEQFF.

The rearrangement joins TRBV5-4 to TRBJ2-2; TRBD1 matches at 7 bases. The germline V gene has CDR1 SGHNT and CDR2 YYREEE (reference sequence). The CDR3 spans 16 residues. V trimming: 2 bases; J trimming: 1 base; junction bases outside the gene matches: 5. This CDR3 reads CASSLRTGENTGELFF. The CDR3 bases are TGTGCCAGCAGCTTAAGGACAGGAGAGAACACCGGGGAGCTGTTTTTT.

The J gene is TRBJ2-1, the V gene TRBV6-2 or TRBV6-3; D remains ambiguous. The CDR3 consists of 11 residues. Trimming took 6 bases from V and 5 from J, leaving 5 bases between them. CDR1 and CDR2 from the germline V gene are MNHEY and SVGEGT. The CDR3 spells CASRKNNEQFF. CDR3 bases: TGTGCCAGCAGGAAGAACAATGAGCAGTTCTTC.

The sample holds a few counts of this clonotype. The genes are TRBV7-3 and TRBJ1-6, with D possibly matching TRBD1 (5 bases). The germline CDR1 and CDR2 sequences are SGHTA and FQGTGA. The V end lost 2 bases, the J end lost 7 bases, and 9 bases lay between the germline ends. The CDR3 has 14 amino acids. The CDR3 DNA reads TGTGCCAGCAGCTTACAGGGCCCCAATTCACCCCTCCACTTT. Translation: CASSLQGPNSPLHF.

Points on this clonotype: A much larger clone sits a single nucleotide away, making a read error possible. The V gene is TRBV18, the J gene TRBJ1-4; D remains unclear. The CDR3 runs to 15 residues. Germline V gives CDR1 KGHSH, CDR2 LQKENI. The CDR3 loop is CTSSPATELNEKLFF. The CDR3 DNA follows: TGTACCAGCTCACCAGCGACGGAGCTTAATGAAAAACTGTTTTTT.

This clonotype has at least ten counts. CDR3 coding DNA: TGTGCCAGCAGCTCTAGCGGGACAGATACGCAGTATTTT. It translates to CASSSSGTDTQYF. The chain carries TRBV6-6 and TRBJ2-3, with 8 bases identical to TRBD2. This CDR3 comprises 13 residues. With 6 bases clipped from V and 3 bases from J, the junction kept 2 bases outside the gene matches. From germline, CDR1 is MNHNY and CDR2 SVGAGI (reference sequence).

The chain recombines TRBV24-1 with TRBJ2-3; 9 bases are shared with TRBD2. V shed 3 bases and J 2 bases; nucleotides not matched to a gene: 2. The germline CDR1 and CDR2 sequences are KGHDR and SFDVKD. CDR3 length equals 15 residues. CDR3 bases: TGTGCCACCAGTGATCCTAGCGGGGACACAGATACGCAGTATTTT. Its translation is CATSDPSGDTDTQYF.

The CDR3 region has the DNA TGTGCCTGGGGGCCGGGGACGAATTCACCCCTCCACTTT. Its protein product is CAWGPGTNSPLHF. The chain carries TRBV30 and TRBJ1-6, with TRBD1 as a possible D gene (5 bases). The germline V and J ends were trimmed by 5 bases and 7 bases, with 12 bases remaining between them. The CDR3 is made up of 13 amino acids. From germline, CDR1 is GTSNPN and CDR2 SVGIG (reference sequence).

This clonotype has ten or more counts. The DNA of the CDR3 is TGTGCCAGTAGTCCAGAAGAAGATGAAAAACTGTTTTTT. As protein: CASSPEEDEKLFF. The chain is built from TRBV19 and TRBJ1-4; D is unresolved. Trimming shortened V by 5 bases and J by 6 bases, and 10 bases separated the two germline ends. Germline V gene sequence: CDR1 LNHDA, CDR2 SQIVND (reference sequence). There are 13 residues in the CDR3.

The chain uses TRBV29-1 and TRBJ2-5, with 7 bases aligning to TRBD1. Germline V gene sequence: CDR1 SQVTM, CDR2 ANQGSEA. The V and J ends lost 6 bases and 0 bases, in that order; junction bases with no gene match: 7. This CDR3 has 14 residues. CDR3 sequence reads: CSVAGTVYQETQYF. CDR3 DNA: TGCAGCGTCGCTGGGACAGTCTACCAAGAGACCCAGTACTTC.